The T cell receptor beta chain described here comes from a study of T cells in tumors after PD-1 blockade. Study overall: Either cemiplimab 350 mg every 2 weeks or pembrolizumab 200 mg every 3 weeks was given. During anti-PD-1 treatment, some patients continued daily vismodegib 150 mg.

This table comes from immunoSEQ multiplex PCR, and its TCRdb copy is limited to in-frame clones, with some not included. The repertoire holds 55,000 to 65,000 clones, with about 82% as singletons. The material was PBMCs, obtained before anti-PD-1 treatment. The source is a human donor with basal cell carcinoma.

DNA of the CDR3: TGTGCCAGCAGCCCCGGACAGGGAAGGGCAAGTAATGAAAAACTGTTTTTT. Its protein is CASSPGQGRASNEKLFF. The chain links TRBV5-4 to TRBJ1-4; 8 nucleotides agree with TRBD1. CDR1 and CDR2 from the germline V gene are SGHNT and YYREEE (reference sequence). The CDR3 totals 17 residues. Unmatched junction bases numbered 12, after V lost 4 bases and J lost 4 bases.